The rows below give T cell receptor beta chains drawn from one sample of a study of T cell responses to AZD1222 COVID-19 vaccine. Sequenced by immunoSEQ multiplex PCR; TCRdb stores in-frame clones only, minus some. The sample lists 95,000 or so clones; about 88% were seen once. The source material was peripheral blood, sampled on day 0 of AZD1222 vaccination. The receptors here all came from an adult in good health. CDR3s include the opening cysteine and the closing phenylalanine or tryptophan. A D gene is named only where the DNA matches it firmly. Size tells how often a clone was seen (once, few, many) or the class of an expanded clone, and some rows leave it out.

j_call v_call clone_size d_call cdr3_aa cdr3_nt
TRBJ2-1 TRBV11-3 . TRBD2 CASSPAGGLNEQFF TGTGCCAGCAGTCCAGCGGGGGGACTGAATGAGCAGTTCTTC
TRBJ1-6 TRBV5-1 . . CASKEGVGNSPLHF TGCGCCAGCAAAGAGGGGGTGGGTAATTCACCCCTCCACTTT
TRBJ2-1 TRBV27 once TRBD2 CASSRWGTSGGNEQFF TGTGCCAGCAGTCGATGGGGGACTAGCGGGGGGAATGAGCAGTTCTTC
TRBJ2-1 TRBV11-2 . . CASSFGAGSSYNEQFF TGTGCCAGCAGCTTCGGGGCGGGGAGCTCCTACAATGAGCAGTTCTTC
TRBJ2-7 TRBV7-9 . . CASSLGAPDEQYF TGTGCCAGCAGCTTAGGGGCCCCGGACGAGCAGTACTTC
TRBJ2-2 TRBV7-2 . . CASSPPNSRELFF TGTGCCAGCAGCCCACCCAACTCGAGGGAGCTGTTTTTT
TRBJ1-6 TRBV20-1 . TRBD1 CSASKLDRGFSPLHF TGCAGTGCTAGTAAGCTTGACAGGGGATTTTCACCCCTCCACTTT
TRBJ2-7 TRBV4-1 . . CASSQGTPLGFYEQYF TGCGCCAGCAGCCAAGGGACCCCGTTGGGGTTCTACGAGCAGTACTTC
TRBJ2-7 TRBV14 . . CASSQEIGGEFEQYF TGTGCCAGCAGCCAAGAAATCGGGGGAGAATTCGAGCAGTACTTC
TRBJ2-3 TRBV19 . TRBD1 CASNAGQGPDTQYF TGTGCCAGTAACGCCGGACAGGGTCCAGATACGCAGTATTTT
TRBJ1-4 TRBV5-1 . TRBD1 CASSSRTGGEKLFF TGCGCCAGCAGCTCCCGGACAGGGGGTGAAAAACTGTTTTTT
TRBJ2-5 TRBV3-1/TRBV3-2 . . CASSPPSPDPGAETQYF TGTGCCAGCAGCCCACCTTCTCCCGATCCCGGCGCAGAGACCCAGTACTTC
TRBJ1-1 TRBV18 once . CASSPGLGTEAFF TGTGCCAGCTCACCGGGTCTGGGCACTGAAGCTTTCTTT
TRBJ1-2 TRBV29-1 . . CSVGLGTKRYTF TGCAGCGTTGGCTTGGGGACAAAACGCTACACCTTC
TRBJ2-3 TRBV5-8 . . CASSPGQVETDTQYF TGTGCCAGCAGCCCGGGACAAGTAGAGACAGATACGCAGTATTTT
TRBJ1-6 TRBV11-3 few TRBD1 CASSPSRGSLSPLHF TGTGCCAGCAGCCCTAGCAGGGGGAGTTTGTCACCCCTCCACTTT
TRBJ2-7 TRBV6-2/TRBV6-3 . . CASSRTQTEGIISYEQYF TGTGCCAGCAGCCGAACGCAAACAGAGGGCATAATCTCCTACGAGCAGTACTTC